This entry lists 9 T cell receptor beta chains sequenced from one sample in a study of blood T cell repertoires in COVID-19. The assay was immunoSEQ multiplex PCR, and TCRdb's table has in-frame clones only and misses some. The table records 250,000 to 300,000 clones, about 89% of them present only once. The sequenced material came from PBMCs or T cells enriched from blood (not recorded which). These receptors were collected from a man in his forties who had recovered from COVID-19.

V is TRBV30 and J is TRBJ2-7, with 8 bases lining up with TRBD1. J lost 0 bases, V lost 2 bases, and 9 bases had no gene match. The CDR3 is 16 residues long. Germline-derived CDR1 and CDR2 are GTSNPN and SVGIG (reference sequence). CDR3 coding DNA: TGTGCCTGGAGTTGGACAGGGACCCTGGGCTCCTACGAGCAGTACTTC. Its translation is CAWSWTGTLGSYEQYF.

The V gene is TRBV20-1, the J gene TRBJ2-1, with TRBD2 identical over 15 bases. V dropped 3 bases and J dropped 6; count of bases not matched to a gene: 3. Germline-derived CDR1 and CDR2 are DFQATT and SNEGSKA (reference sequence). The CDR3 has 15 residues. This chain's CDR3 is CSASRTSGRANEQFF. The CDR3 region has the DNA TGCAGTGCTAGTAGGACTAGCGGGAGGGCCAATGAGCAGTTCTTC.

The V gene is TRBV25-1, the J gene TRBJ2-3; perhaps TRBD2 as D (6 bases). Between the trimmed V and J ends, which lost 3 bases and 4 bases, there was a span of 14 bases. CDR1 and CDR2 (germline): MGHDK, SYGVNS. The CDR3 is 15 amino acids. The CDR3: CASSESGSGADTQYF. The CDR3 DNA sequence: TGTGCCAGCAGTGAGTCAGGGTCGGGAGCAGATACGCAGTATTTT.

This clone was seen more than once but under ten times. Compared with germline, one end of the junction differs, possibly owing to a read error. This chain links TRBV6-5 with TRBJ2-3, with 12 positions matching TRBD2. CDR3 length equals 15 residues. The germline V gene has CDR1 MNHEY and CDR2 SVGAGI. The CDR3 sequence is CASSPDYKLAGGRIF. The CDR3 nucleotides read TGTGCCAGCAGTCCCGACTATAAACTAGCGGGAGGCCGTATTTTT.

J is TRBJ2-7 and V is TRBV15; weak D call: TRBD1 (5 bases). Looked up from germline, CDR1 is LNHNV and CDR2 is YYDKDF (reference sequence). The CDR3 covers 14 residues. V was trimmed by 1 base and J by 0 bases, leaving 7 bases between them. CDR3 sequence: CATSRATGSYEQYF. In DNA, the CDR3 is TGTGCCACCAGCAGAGCAACAGGCTCCTACGAGCAGTACTTC.

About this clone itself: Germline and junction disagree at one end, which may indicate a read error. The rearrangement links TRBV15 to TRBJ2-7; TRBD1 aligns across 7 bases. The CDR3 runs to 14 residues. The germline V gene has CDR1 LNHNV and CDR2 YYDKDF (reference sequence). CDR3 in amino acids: CATSGDAGGREQYF. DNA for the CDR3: TGTGCCACCAGCGGAGACGCAGGGGGTAGGGAGCAGTACTTC.

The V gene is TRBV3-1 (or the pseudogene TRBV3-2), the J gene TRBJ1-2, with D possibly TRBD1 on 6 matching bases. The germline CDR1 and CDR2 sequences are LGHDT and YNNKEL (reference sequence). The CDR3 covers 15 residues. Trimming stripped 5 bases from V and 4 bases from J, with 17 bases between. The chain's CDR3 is CASSYTGRRGYGYTF. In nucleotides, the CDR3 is TGTGCCAGCAGCTATACAGGGCGTCGGGGCTATGGCTACACCTTC.

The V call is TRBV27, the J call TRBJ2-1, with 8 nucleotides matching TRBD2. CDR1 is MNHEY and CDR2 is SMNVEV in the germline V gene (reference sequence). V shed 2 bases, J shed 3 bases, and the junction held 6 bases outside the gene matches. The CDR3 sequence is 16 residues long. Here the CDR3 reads CASSLISGGGYNEQFF. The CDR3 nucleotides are TGTGCCAGCAGTTTAATCTCCGGGGGGGGCTACAATGAGCAGTTCTTC.

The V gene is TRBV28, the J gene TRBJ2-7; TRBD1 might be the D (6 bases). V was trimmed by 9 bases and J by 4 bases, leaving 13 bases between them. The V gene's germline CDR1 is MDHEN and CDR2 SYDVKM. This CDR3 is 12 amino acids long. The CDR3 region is CASNRVRYEQYF. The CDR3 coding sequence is TGTGCCAGTAACAGGGTAAGGTACGAGCAGTACTTC. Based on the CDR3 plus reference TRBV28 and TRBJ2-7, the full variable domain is DVKVTQSSRYLVKRTGEKVFLECVQDMDHENMFWYRQDPGLGLRLIYFSYDVKMKEKGDIPEGYSVSREKKERFSLILESASTNQTSMYLCASNRVRYEQYFGPGTRLTVT.